This T cell receptor (beta chain) was sequenced in a study of blood T cells in healthy people across ages. Study outcomes and limitations: Not knowing donor CMV status may have confounded expanded clonotype changes. TCR beta diversity was tightly associated with the proportion of naive T cells.

Together with a sample-barcoded 5' primer, a J-beta primer mix was included in a second PCR lasting about 7 to 11 cycles. Each cDNA was tagged by a template-switch adaptor containing 12 random nucleotides. Each sample provided no less than 3 million CDR3-containing paired-end reads. TCRdb called the 5' RACE reads again in MiXCR, with one record for every CDR3 protein. The sample has 1.5 million or so distinct CDR3 sequences; 40% to 45% are singletons. Regarding this clonotype: As yet, its antigen is unknown. The germline gene is not matched at one end of the junction; a read error may be the cause.

Germline V gene data show CDR1 as SGHTA and CDR2 as FQGNSA. The CDR3 loop spans 15 amino acids. Sequencing was carried out using blood. The rearrangement uses TRBV7-2 and TRBJ1-1; D unclear. The sequence came from a woman aged 18 to 35 in good health. CDR3 amino acids: CVSSPSLRLNTEAFF. DNA for the CDR3: TGTGTCAGCAGCCCCTCCCTAAGGTTGAACACTGAAGCTTTCTTT.